The 7 T cell receptor beta chains in this list originate from one sample, sequenced in a study of T cells after yellow fever vaccination. Each CDR3 protein is one row after TCRdb ran MiXCR on the 5' RACE reads. The table has some 350,000 distinct CDR3 sequences, 8.7% seen once. Sample: PBMCs, taken on the day of the first yellow fever vaccination. The receptors derive from a young man who received the YFV17D yellow fever vaccine.

This clonotype came up a few times. At one end, the junction sequence differs from germline, possibly due to a read error. This chain uses TRBV23-1 with TRBJ2-5, with D unresolved. TRBV23-1 is labeled an ORF, and its function is uncertain. The length of the CDR3 is 15 residues. The CDR3 coding sequence is TGTGTCAGCAGTCAGAAGCTGGGCCAAGCAGAGACCCAGTACTTC. Encoded protein: CVSSQKLGQAETQYF.

The sample holds a few counts of this clonotype. The chain recombines TRBV5-4 with TRBJ1-4; D gene unclear. V was trimmed by 0 bases and J by 7 bases, leaving 13 bases between them. The CDR3 extends over 15 amino acids. Germline values: CDR1 SGHNT, CDR2 YYREEE (reference sequence). CDR3 coding DNA: TGTGCCAGCAGCTTGGATGGACCTAAGAGTGAAAAACTGTTTTTT. Protein: CASSLDGPKSEKLFF.

This clonotype has only a few counts. The V gene is TRBV2, the J gene TRBJ2-5; possible D gene TRBD2, 6 bases. Trimming pared 2 bases from V and 2 bases from J, leaving 9 bases between. The CDR3 sequence is 14 residues long. The germline gives CDR1 SNHLY, CDR2 FYNNEI. The CDR3 nucleotides read TGTGCCAGCAGTGAAAACGGGGGACAAGAGACCCAGTACTTC. Protein product: CASSENGGQETQYF.

This clonotype was found a few times. V is TRBV2 and J is TRBJ2-3; D remains ambiguous. The germline V gene has CDR1 SNHLY and CDR2 FYNNEI. V was cut by 1 base and J by 4 bases, with 9 bases left in between. This CDR3 has 14 residues. CDR3 nucleotides: TGTGCCAGCAGTGAAGTCCGGGCGTCAGATACGCAGTATTTT. Protein: CASSEVRASDTQYF.

This clonotype was counted a few times. The J gene is TRBJ1-6, the V gene TRBV7-9; D unresolved. The CDR3 runs 15 residues. CDR1 and CDR2 (germline): SEHNR, FQNEAQ (reference sequence). Trimming stripped 6 bases from V and 1 base from J, with 10 bases between. The CDR3 spells CASRNAGSYNSPLHF. DNA of the CDR3: TGTGCCAGCAGGAATGCGGGATCCTATAATTCACCCCTCCACTTT.

The chain recombines TRBV10-3 with TRBJ2-2; 7 bases are a match to TRBD1. The CDR3 is made up of 16 amino acids. The trim removed 4 bases at V and 6 bases at J, leaving 11 bases unmatched. CDR1 is ENHRY, CDR2 SYGVKD, per germline. For the CDR3, the DNA is TGTGCCATCAGTGGACAGGGCCAATCTCTCGCCGGGGAGCTGTTTTTT. It translates to CAISGQGQSLAGELFF.

This sequence joins TRBV6-1 and TRBJ2-3, with D perhaps being TRBD1 or TRBD2 (6 bases each). The CDR3 runs to 14 residues. Germline V lookup: CDR1 MNHNS, CDR2 SASEGT. V gave up 8 bases and J gave up 3 bases, with 15 bases separating them. The DNA for the CDR3 is TGTGCCAGCGGGTGGGGGGCGGTTACAGATACGCAGTATTTT. Its protein is CASGWGAVTDTQYF.